The 22 T cell receptor beta chains listed next were all sequenced from one sample in a study of pediatric ulcerative colitis. The table came from immunoSEQ multiplex PCR; TCRdb's copy has only in-frame clones and leaves some out. Among around 30,000 clones, almost 85% were seen once, and the ten largest hold approximately 4%. Sample: blood. Every receptor here comes from a boy younger than 18 with severe ulcerative colitis.

The V gene is TRBV27, the J gene TRBJ1-2; the D is unclear. Germline V lookup: CDR1 MNHEY, CDR2 SMNVEV (reference sequence). Between the trimmed V and J ends, which lost 6 bases and 2 bases, there was a span of 19 bases. The length of the CDR3 is 16 residues. The CDR3 here is CASSPSLGLNNYGYTF. CDR3 DNA sequence: TGTGCCAGCAGCCCCTCGCTGGGTCTCAACAACTATGGCTACACCTTC.

The chain uses TRBV6-6 and TRBJ2-7; D uncertain. V gave up 5 bases and J gave up 5 bases, with 10 bases separating them. CDR3 size: 12 residues. Germline CDR1 MNHNY, CDR2 SVGAGI (reference sequence). The CDR3 DNA sequence: TGTGCCAGCAGTCGGGTTCTAGACGAGCAGTACTTC. This sequence encodes CASSRVLDEQYF.

CDR3 region: CASSSPRGGIKETQYF. The CDR3 nucleotides read TGTGCCAGCAGTTCTCCGCGGGGGGGCATCAAGGAGACCCAGTACTTC. The chain couples TRBV5-4 to TRBJ2-5; 9 nucleotides align to TRBD2. Germline V gives CDR1 SGHNT, CDR2 YYREEE (reference sequence). The CDR3 spans 16 residues. V shed 5 bases, J shed 5 bases, and the junction held 13 bases outside the gene matches.

V and J are TRBV2 and TRBJ1-1; 7 bases agree with TRBD1. The V segment lost 6 bases and the J segment 0 bases; nucleotides outside the gene matches: 10. Germline CDR1 reads SNHLY; CDR2 reads FYNNEI. The CDR3 loop spans 16 amino acids. The CDR3 protein is CASRGQRVLMNTEAFF. CDR3 DNA sequence: TGTGCCAGCAGGGGACAGAGAGTGTTAATGAACACTGAAGCTTTCTTT. Based on the CDR3 plus reference TRBV2 and TRBJ1-1, the full variable domain is EPEVTQTPSHQVTQMGQEVILRCVPISNHLYFYWYRQILGQKVEFLVSFYNNEISEKSEIFDDQFSVERPDGSNFTLKIRSTKLEDSAMYFCASRGQRVLMNTEAFFGQGTRLTVV.

V gene TRBV30 combines with J gene TRBJ2-2; TRBD1 matches 12 bases. V was pared by 5 bases and J by 5 bases, with 6 bases of the junction left unmatched. This CDR3 has 15 residues. Germline V lookup: CDR1 GTSNPN, CDR2 SVGIG (reference sequence). The CDR3 DNA is TGTGCCTGGCGCCGGGACAGGGGGCGAACCGGGGAGCTGTTTTTT. It specifies CAWRRDRGRTGELFF.

This chain links TRBV6-1 with TRBJ1-5; D unclear. The CDR3 totals 13 residues. V gave up 2 bases and J gave up 7 bases, with 9 bases separating them. CDR1 is MNHNS and CDR2 is SASEGT in the germline V gene. In nucleotides, the CDR3 is TGTGCCAGCAGTGAAAGTCGGTCCCAGCCCCAGCATTTT. Translated: CASSESRSQPQHF.

This chain links TRBV7-9 with TRBJ1-1; D is possibly TRBD1 (6 bases). Germline V lookup: CDR1 SEHNR, CDR2 FQNEAQ (reference sequence). The length of the CDR3 is 13 residues. The V end lost 10 bases, the J end lost 1 base, and 13 bases lay between the germline ends. In nucleotides, the CDR3 is TGTGCCACCGAGACAGGTCCGAACACTGAAGCTTTCTTT. It encodes CATETGPNTEAFF.

V and J are TRBV5-4 and TRBJ1-2, with TRBD1 identical over 7 bases. This CDR3 contains 15 residues. J lost 1 base, V lost 5 bases, and 8 bases had no gene match. Per the germline V gene, CDR1 is SGHNT and CDR2 is YYREEE (reference sequence). The CDR3 DNA reads TGTGCCAGCAGAACCGGGACAGATAATAACTATGGCTACACCTTC. It is translated as CASRTGTDNNYGYTF.

This chain uses TRBV2 with TRBJ1-5; D is unclear. Trimming took off 2 bases at V and 5 bases at J, with 7 bases between the two ends. The germline V gene has CDR1 SNHLY and CDR2 FYNNEI. CDR3 size: 13 residues. CDR3 loop: CASSESVYQPQHF. The CDR3 DNA sequence: TGTGCCAGCAGTGAATCAGTATATCAGCCCCAGCATTTT.

V gene TRBV5-1 combines with J gene TRBJ1-1; D call uncertain. CDR3 length equals 13 residues. Germline CDR1 is SGHRS and CDR2 is YFSETQ. Trimming pared 2 bases from V and 1 base from J, leaving 6 bases between. CDR3 amino acids: CASSLTTNTEAFF. The CDR3 bases are TGCGCCAGCAGCTTAACAACGAACACTGAAGCTTTCTTT.

The chain employs TRBV7-9 and TRBJ1-3, with D unclear. Germline V gene sequence: CDR1 SEHNR, CDR2 FQNEAQ (reference sequence). The CDR3 consists of 13 residues. V gave up 1 base and J gave up 5 bases, with 6 bases separating them. The CDR3 DNA sequence: TGTGCCAGCAGCTTAGAGGAGAGAAACACCATATATTTT. It specifies CASSLEERNTIYF.

The rearrangement joins TRBV18 to TRBJ1-2, with 7 bases fitting TRBD1. The CDR3 covers 13 residues. In germline, CDR1 is KGHSH, CDR2 LQKENI. V was clipped by 6 bases and J by 8 bases; unmatched bases: 9. CDR3 loop: CASSPDRDGGYTF. The CDR3 bases are TGTGCCAGCTCCCCAGACAGGGACGGGGGCTACACCTTC.

In this sample, this clone turned up a few times. This chain connects TRBV7-9 to TRBJ1-1, with D hard to call. The germline CDR1 and CDR2 sequences are SEHNR and FQNEAQ (reference sequence). The length of the CDR3 is 11 residues. V was pared by 5 bases and J by 6 bases, with 7 bases between. The CDR3 region is CASSGIAEAFF. Written as DNA, the CDR3 is TGTGCCAGCAGCGGAATCGCTGAAGCTTTCTTT.

J is TRBJ2-3 and V is TRBV6-5; 7 positions agree with TRBD2. Germline CDR1 and CDR2: MNHEY and SVGAGI. With V trimmed by 11 bases and J by 6 bases, 14 bases remained unmatched. The CDR3 runs 14 residues. CDR3: CAASRRAGGDTQYF. The CDR3 DNA is TGTGCCGCATCAAGGCGCGCCGGGGGGGATACGCAGTATTTT.

The V call is TRBV6-6, the J call TRBJ2-5, with D perhaps TRBD2 (6 bases). V gave up 5 bases and J gave up 1 base, with 11 bases separating them. The CDR3 consists of 14 residues. CDR1 and CDR2 from the germline V gene are MNHNY and SVGAGI (reference sequence). Here the CDR3 reads CASSTPGSQETQYF. The CDR3, as DNA: TGTGCCAGCAGTACCCCCGGGAGCCAAGAGACCCAGTACTTC.

This clone was recorded only once. The rearrangement uses TRBV19 and TRBJ2-5; 9 nucleotides align to TRBD2. Per germline, CDR1 LNHDA and CDR2 SQIVND (reference sequence). Germline trimming cut 7 bases from V and 5 bases from J; bases unmatched to any gene: 14. The CDR3 totals 16 residues. The CDR3 region is CASNERGGAVVETQYF. DNA for the CDR3: TGTGCCAGTAATGAACGCGGGGGGGCAGTAGTGGAGACCCAGTACTTC. Looking up the rest from reference TRBV19 and TRBJ2-5 gives the full variable domain: DGGITQSPKYLFRKEGQNVTLSCEQNLNHDAMYWYRQDPGQGLRLIYYSQIVNDFQKGDIAEGYSVSREKKESFPLTVTSAQKNPTAFYLCASNERGGAVVETQYFGPGTRLLVL.

This clone occurred a few times. The chain links TRBV9 to TRBJ2-1, with 8 bases aligning to TRBD1. Germline V gives CDR1 SGDLS, CDR2 YYNGEE. V shed 0 bases, J shed 4 bases, and the junction held 3 bases outside the gene matches. The CDR3 spans 15 residues. The CDR3 loop reads CASSVEDREYNEQFF. In nucleotides, the CDR3 is TGTGCCAGCAGCGTAGAGGACAGGGAGTACAATGAGCAGTTCTTC.

The genes are TRBV9 and TRBJ2-5; D perhaps matches TRBD2 (5 bases). From germline, CDR1 is SGDLS and CDR2 YYNGEE. CDR3 length: 14 residues. With 5 bases removed from V and 3 bases from J, the gap between germline ends came to 14 bases. CDR3 sequence: CASSYAGNKETQYF. CDR3 coding DNA: TGTGCCAGCAGTTATGCCGGGAACAAAGAGACCCAGTACTTC.

This clone was seen only a few times. The rearrangement joins TRBV7-9 to TRBJ1-3; D unresolved. The V end was cut by 4 bases, the J end by 6 bases, with 16 bases between. This CDR3 is 15 amino acids long. Germline values: CDR1 SEHNR, CDR2 FQNEAQ (reference sequence). CDR3 loop: CASSWPRGSENTIYF. DNA for the CDR3: TGTGCCAGCAGCTGGCCGCGGGGTAGTGAAAACACCATATATTTT.

The chain uses TRBV12-5 and TRBJ2-5; D not certain. The V gene's germline CDR1 is LGHNT and CDR2 FRNRAP. Trimming removed 1 base from V and 1 base from J, with 7 bases in between. The CDR3 is 14 amino acids. The CDR3 nucleotides are TGTGCTAGTGGTTTGGCGGGCGGCCAAGAGACCCAGTACTTC. Its translation is CASGLAGGQETQYF.

V is TRBV18 and J is TRBJ1-2, with D tentatively TRBD1 (5 bases). Looked up from germline, CDR1 is KGHSH and CDR2 is LQKENI. The CDR3 has 13 amino acids. V was shortened by 9 bases and J by 6 bases, with 17 bases between the two germline ends. The DNA of the CDR3 is TGTGCCAGTCATTCCACCTTCAGGGATGGCTACACCTTC. Amino acids: CASHSTFRDGYTF.

The V and J genes are TRBV7-2 and TRBJ2-7; D not certain. Germline assignment: CDR1 SGHTA and CDR2 FQGNSA. The CDR3 extends over 13 amino acids. The ends were cut back, 5 bases at V and 9 bases at J, with 17 bases in the middle. CDR3 sequence: CASSDGYIRGQYF. As DNA, the CDR3 is TGTGCCAGCAGCGATGGATACATTAGAGGGCAGTACTTC. The full variable domain, rest sourced from reference TRBV7-2 and TRBJ2-7, is GAGVSQSPSNKVTEKGKDVELRCDPISGHTALYWYRQSLGQGLEFLIYFQGNSAPDKSGLPSDRFSAERTGGSVSTLTIQRTQQEDSAVYLCASSDGYIRGQYFGPGTRLTVT.